What follows is one TCR beta chain and its context. Its target is not known. This entry belongs to a study of blood T cells in healthy people across ages. Whole-study findings and limits: Diversity of TCR beta per million T cells declined in a roughly linear way with age. In the absence of known donor CMV status, changes in expanded clonotypes were possibly confounded. Whereas aged donors had fewer naive CD4+ cells, long-lived donors had more of them and higher diversity.

A sample-barcoded 5' primer and a J-beta primer mix were used in a second PCR of roughly 7 to 11 cycles. TCRdb called the 5' RACE reads again in MiXCR, with one record for every CDR3 protein. Here the sample spans approximately 1.5 million distinct CDR3 sequences, roughly 30% being singletons. Trimming took off 7 bases at V and 8 bases at J, with 11 bases between the two ends. This CDR3 region has 12 residues. This receptor was obtained from a woman aged 25 to 45 in good health. The chain combines TRBV12-3 or TRBV12-4 with TRBJ1-4, with unresolved D. Sequencing used blood. CDR3 in amino acids: CASTLDWEKLFF. The CDR3 DNA reads as TGTGCCAGCACCCTCGATTGGGAAAAACTGTTTTTT.